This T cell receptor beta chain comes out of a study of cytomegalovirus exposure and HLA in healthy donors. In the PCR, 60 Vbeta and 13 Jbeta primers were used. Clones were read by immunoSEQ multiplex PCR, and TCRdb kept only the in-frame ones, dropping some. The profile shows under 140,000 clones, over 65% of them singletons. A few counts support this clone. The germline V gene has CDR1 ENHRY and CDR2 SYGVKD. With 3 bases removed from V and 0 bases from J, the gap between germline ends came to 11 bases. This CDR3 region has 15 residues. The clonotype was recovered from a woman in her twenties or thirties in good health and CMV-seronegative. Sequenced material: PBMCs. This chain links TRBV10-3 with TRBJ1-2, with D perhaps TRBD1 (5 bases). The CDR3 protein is CAISDWQGANYGYTF. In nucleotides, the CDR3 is TGTGCCATCAGTGACTGGCAGGGTGCTAACTATGGCTACACCTTC.